This T cell receptor beta chain was documented in a study of blood T cell repertoires in COVID-19. Study-level information: COVID-19 samples, acute and convalescent, were from the United States, Italy and Spain. PBMCs, B-cell-depleted T cells, or T cells provided the cDNA or gDNA that made up the material.

Patients of the Seattle cohort, enrolled during active infection, were followed longitudinally. The CDR3 runs 12 residues. Germline V gives CDR1 MNHEY, CDR2 SVGAGI. The V and J ends lost 5 bases and 5 bases respectively, with 9 bases between them. Original methodology: Reference gene primer amplification gave nucleated cell count estimates. Only in-frame clones appear in the TCRdb table, and some are missing; sequencing was by immunoSEQ multiplex PCR. The D gene and trimming were derived from the DNA, and the V and J assignments and clone size from that table. The table shows fewer than 450,000 clones, with more than 70% occurring only once.

The clonotype comes from a woman aged 50 to 60 with COVID-19, enrolled during active disease. This chain joins TRBV6-5 and TRBJ1-1, with D perhaps TRBD1 (6 bases). Sequencing input: peripheral blood. CDR3 nucleotide sequence: TGTGCCAGCAGTATACAGGGAACTGAAGCTTTCTTT. It codes for CASSIQGTEAFF.